This passage covers 2 T cell receptor beta chains from one sample sequenced in a study of graft-versus-host responses after intestinal transplantation. Antigens of these TCRs are unknown. Data came from immunoSEQ multiplex PCR; TCRdb stores just in-frame clones and leaves some out. Found here are some 36,000 clones, approximately 93% of them singletons; the top ten hold 0.2% to 0.25%. Sequenced here: unstimulated CD4+ T cells sorted from spleen or lymph node cells, sampled before transplant. These receptors originate from a human donor who was the organ donor for an intestinal transplant.

The rearrangement links TRBV13 to TRBJ1-1; D remains unclear. CDR3 length equals 14 residues. Germline values: CDR1 PRHDT, CDR2 FYEKMQ (reference sequence). The V end lost 5 bases, the J end lost 1 base, and 11 bases lay between the germline ends. CDR3 loop: CASSRRNRNTEAFF. The CDR3 DNA is TGTGCCAGCAGCCGGCGGAATAGGAACACTGAAGCTTTCTTT.

The J gene is TRBJ2-5, the V gene TRBV5-1, with TRBD1 identical over 11 bases. V dropped 4 bases and J dropped 4; count of bases not matched to a gene: 3. The V gene's germline CDR1 is SGHRS and CDR2 YFSETQ. The CDR3 runs 14 residues. In DNA, the CDR3 is TGCGCCAGCAGCGGGACAGGGGGTGGAGAGACCCAGTACTTC. As protein: CASSGTGGGETQYF. Full variable domain (rest looked up from reference TRBV5-1 and TRBJ2-5): KAGVTQTPRYLIKTRGQQVTLSCSPISGHRSVSWYQQTPGQGLQFLFEYFSETQRNKGNFPGRFSGRQFSNSRSEMNVSTLELGDSALYLCASSGTGGGETQYFGPGTRLLVL.